The 19 T cell receptor beta chains in this list originate from one sample, sequenced in a study of T cell changes during pregnancy in multiple sclerosis (dated by TCRdb to about 2019). Library preparation used the immunoSEQ multiplex PCR assay. The clones in this table, taken by TCRdb from immuneACCESS, are in-frame only. Not every clone is retained; where verified, under half of the shortfall comes from an unresolved V gene, and the cause of the rest is unknown. Across this sample there are around 64,000 clones, with around 90% seen only once. The ten top clones hold roughly 0.29% of the sample. The source material was CD4+ T cells from peripheral blood mononuclear cells, sampled after pregnancy. The receptors derive from a female donor with multiple sclerosis, enrolled in a pregnancy study.

This chain uses TRBV6-1 with TRBJ1-2; TRBD1 is a possible D gene (6 bases). CDR1 is MNHNS, CDR2 SASEGT, per germline. The CDR3 has 13 residues. V gave up 6 bases and J gave up 7 bases, with 15 bases separating them. The CDR3 spells CASRQDSLSGYTF. CDR3 nucleotides: TGTGCCAGCAGACAGGACAGTTTGTCTGGCTACACCTTC.

The chain has TRBV4-1 and TRBJ2-1; 8 nucleotides match TRBD1. Germline trimming cut 2 bases from V and 15 bases from J; bases unmatched to any gene: 9. Per the germline V gene, CDR1 is MGHRA and CDR2 is YSYEKL. This CDR3 spans 13 amino acids. CDR3 sequence reads: CASSQTIGQGPFF. The CDR3 bases are TGCGCCAGCAGCCAAACCATCGGACAGGGACCGTTCTTC.

The chain has TRBV29-1 and TRBJ1-2; 7 nucleotides align to TRBD1. Germline trimming cut 6 bases from V and 4 bases from J; bases unmatched to any gene: 8. Per germline, CDR1 SQVTM and CDR2 ANQGSEA. The CDR3 runs 13 residues. The CDR3 here is CSVGQAPAYGYTF. CDR3 DNA sequence: TGCAGCGTAGGACAGGCTCCTGCCTATGGCTACACCTTC.

The chain carries TRBV6-1 and TRBJ2-4; possibly TRBD1 for D (5 bases). With 0 bases removed from V and 1 base from J, the gap between germline ends came to 13 bases. The CDR3 contains 17 residues. CDR1 is MNHNS, CDR2 SASEGT, per germline. CDR3 loop: CASSEAVGQGAKNIQYF. CDR3 coding DNA: TGTGCCAGCAGTGAAGCGGTGGGGCAGGGCGCCAAAAACATTCAGTACTTC.

This chain joins TRBV6-1 and TRBJ1-3, with a weak D call TRBD1 (6 bases). The CDR3 consists of 13 residues. Germline values: CDR1 MNHNS, CDR2 SASEGT. Trimming took off 7 bases at V and 4 bases at J, with 11 bases between the two ends. The CDR3 DNA reads as TGTGCCAGCACGCAAGGACAGGGAAACACCATATATTTT. It is translated as CASTQGQGNTIYF.

The genes are TRBV14 and TRBJ2-7; TRBD1 might be the D (5 bases). Trimming removed 4 bases at V and 9 bases at J, with 13 bases between. Per germline, CDR1 SGHDN and CDR2 FVKESK. The CDR3 totals 12 residues. The DNA for the CDR3 is TGTGCCAGCAGCCGCAGGGTGCAAGCGCAGTACTTC. As protein: CASSRRVQAQYF.

CDR3 DNA: TGCGCCAGCAGCTTCTCCGGGACAACGATTAATGAGCAGTTCTTC. It encodes CASSFSGTTINEQFF. The J gene is TRBJ2-1, the V gene TRBV5-1; D is perhaps TRBD1 (6 bases). This CDR3 is 15 amino acids long. The V end lost 2 bases, the J end lost 7 bases, and 16 bases lay between the germline ends. Germline loops: CDR1 SGHRS, CDR2 YFSETQ.

The genes are TRBV19 and TRBJ2-2; D perhaps matches TRBD1 (5 bases). This CDR3 region has 14 residues. Germline CDR1 LNHDA, CDR2 SQIVND (reference sequence). V dropped 2 bases and J dropped 5 bases, with 9 bases sitting between them. The CDR3 nucleotides read TGTGCCAGTAGTATACAGGGAAAGACCGGGGAGCTGTTTTTT. This codes for CASSIQGKTGELFF.

The V gene is TRBV10-2, the J gene TRBJ1-2; possibly TRBD1 for D (5 bases). Germline loops: CDR1 WSHSY, CDR2 SAAADI. Between the trimmed V and J ends, which lost 2 bases and 4 bases, there was a span of 8 bases. This CDR3 has 13 residues. The CDR3, as DNA: TGCGCCAGCAGTGAGGGGGGAGGCTATGGCTACACCTTC. It is translated as CASSEGGGYGYTF.

The CDR3 reads CASGTTANYGYTF. DNA of the CDR3: TGTGCCAGTGGTACGACAGCTAACTATGGCTACACCTTC. The chain is built from TRBV19 and TRBJ1-2; D perhaps matches TRBD1 (5 bases). There are 13 residues in the CDR3. The germline V and J ends were trimmed by 8 bases and 0 bases, with 10 bases remaining between them. CDR1 is LNHDA and CDR2 is SQIVND in the germline V gene (reference sequence).

The V call is TRBV30, the J call TRBJ2-7; possible D gene TRBD2, 5 bases. Germline V CDR1 and CDR2: GTSNPN, SVGIG (reference sequence). The CDR3 totals 13 residues. Trimming removed 4 bases at V and 3 bases at J, with 13 bases between. The CDR3 DNA sequence: TGTGCCTGGACTAGCCCGATTGGCTACGAGCAGTACTTC. It is translated as CAWTSPIGYEQYF. Full variable domain (remainder filled in from reference TRBV30 and TRBJ2-7): SQTIHQWPATLVQPVGSPLSLECTVEGTSNPNLYWYRQAAGRGLQLLFYSVGIGQISSEVPQNLSASRPQDRQFILSSKKLLLSDSGFYLCAWTSPIGYEQYFGPGTRLTVT.

V gene TRBV9 combines with J gene TRBJ1-4; 9 nucleotides match TRBD1. The CDR3 contains 16 residues. The germline CDR1 and CDR2 sequences are SGDLS and YYNGEE. The V and J ends lost 4 bases and 7 bases, in that order; junction bases with no gene match: 11. This chain's CDR3 is CASSIQTGGAPEKLFF. The DNA of the CDR3 is TGTGCCAGCAGCATCCAAACAGGGGGCGCCCCTGAAAAACTGTTTTTT.

The chain uses TRBV7-2 and TRBJ2-1, with D possibly being TRBD1 (7 bases). The CDR3 consists of 13 residues. Germline V gene data show CDR1 as SGHTA and CDR2 as FQGNSA. V was pared by 2 bases and J by 9 bases, with 11 bases between. The CDR3, as DNA: TGTGCCAGCAGCTTATCGGGGGACAGTGAGCAGTTCTTC. It specifies CASSLSGDSEQFF.

The gene calls are TRBV11-2 and TRBJ2-2; 7 bases map to TRBD2. With 4 bases clipped from V and 6 bases from J, the junction kept 5 bases outside the gene matches. Germline assignment: CDR1 SGHAT and CDR2 FQNNGV. This CDR3 is 14 amino acids long. CDR3 region: CASSSSGRAGELFF. The CDR3 DNA follows: TGTGCCAGCAGCTCCTCTGGGAGGGCCGGGGAGCTGTTTTTT.

V is TRBV5-1 and J is TRBJ2-1, with TRBD2 identical over 10 bases. The CDR3 consists of 15 residues. Germline CDR1 reads SGHRS; CDR2 reads YFSETQ. J gave up 4 bases and V 0 bases, and 1 base lay outside the gene matches. This CDR3 reads CASSLGAGGYNEQFF. The CDR3, as DNA: TGCGCCAGCAGCTTGGGAGCGGGAGGGTACAATGAGCAGTTCTTC.

The V and J genes are TRBV7-9 and TRBJ2-1; perhaps TRBD2 as D (6 bases). V lost 7 bases to trimming and J lost 0 bases, with 10 bases between them. Germline CDR1 and CDR2: SEHNR and FQNEAQ (reference sequence). The CDR3 has 14 residues. CDR3 protein: CASTSGVSYNEQFF. CDR3 bases: TGTGCCAGCACCTCGGGGGTCTCCTACAATGAGCAGTTCTTC.

This chain joins TRBV11-2 and TRBJ2-5, with TRBD2 as a possible D gene (7 bases). Germline CDR1 is SGHAT and CDR2 is FQNNGV. The V end lost 3 bases, the J end lost 5 bases, and 19 bases lay between the germline ends. The CDR3 extends over 16 amino acids. This chain's CDR3 is CASSFLGRGVGETQYF. DNA of the CDR3: TGTGCCAGCAGCTTTCTAGGGAGGGGGGTCGGGGAGACCCAGTACTTC.

The chain uses TRBV19 and TRBJ2-3; 11 nucleotides align to TRBD1. J gave up 3 bases and V 1 base, and 9 bases lay outside the gene matches. The CDR3 totals 18 residues. Germline values: CDR1 LNHDA, CDR2 SQIVND (reference sequence). This chain's CDR3 is CASSIAAPGQGVTDTQYF. CDR3 in DNA: TGTGCCAGTAGTATAGCAGCCCCGGGACAGGGGGTGACAGATACGCAGTATTTT.

This chain links TRBV28 with TRBJ2-3; no clear D. CDR3 length: 13 residues. Trimming stripped 5 bases from V and 6 bases from J, with 12 bases between. The germline V gene encodes CDR1 MDHEN and CDR2 SYDVKM. CDR3 sequence (DNA): TGTGCCAGCAGTGGCGGTTACGGGGATACGCAGTATTTT. This sequence encodes CASSGGYGDTQYF.